The T cell receptor (beta chain) described here comes from a study of blood T cell repertoires in COVID-19 (dated by TCRdb to about 2020). Regarding the complete study: Samples covering the acute and convalescent phases of COVID-19 were provided by collaborators in the United States, Italy and Spain. The material from the prospective study consisted of cDNA or gDNA derived from T cells, B-cell-depleted T cells, or PBMCs. The dataset comprised deeply sampled blood TCRbeta repertoires from subjects exposed to, actively infected with, or recovered from COVID-19. The repertoires were released in a freely available public database intended as a resource for research on the immune response to SARS-CoV-2. The samples were drawn from the first 160 participants of the ongoing ImmuneRACE study and from some 1,300 subjects provided by 6 global collaborators. A de-identified subject ID, COVID-19 status, age in years and sex were almost always included in the sample metadata. Where available, HLA class I and class II types were taken from metadata supplied by the sample provider and were not determined by assay-based typing. General study outcomes and caveats: Clinical and demographic metadata were provided uncurated, with the amount varying by source and participant.

Reading from cysteine to phenylalanine, the CDR3 counts 13 amino acids. CDR3 DNA only is kept here, 39 bases in frame from base 1. The germline V gene sets CDR1 to MNHEY and CDR2 to SVGEGT. The germline V end is reduced by 5 bases and the J end by 1 base; junction bases left unmatched: 1. TCRbeta CDR3 regions were amplified from genomic DNA by means of the immunoSEQ Assay, a bias-controlled multiplex PCR. The paper's data handling went like this. The number of nucleated cells in each sample was estimated by amplification of reference gene primers within the assay. Sequence reads were collapsed and filtered to measure the absolute abundance of every unique TCRbeta CDR3 rearrangement. For each sample, productive Simpson clonality was calculated as the square root of Simpson's diversity index across productive rearrangements. TCRdb stores this immuneACCESS table with in-frame sequences only. Part of the clones is absent; in the studies checked, under half of the shortfall reflects unresolved V genes, and no reason is known for the rest. D and trimming were read from the DNA, whereas the V and J calls and clone size are those reported in that table. The sample yields 150,000 to 200,000 clones; 75% to 85% were counted once. The leading ten clones occupy around 16% of the sample.

Enrolling through a virtual design, the prospective study's participants ranged in age from roughly 18 to 95 years and lived across roughly 23 United States geographic areas. In the prospective study, cohorts were assigned on the basis of participant-reported clinical history obtained from a screening survey and a study questionnaire. Mobile phlebotomists in the prospective study collected whole blood, serum and a nasopharyngeal or oropharyngeal swab from every participant. Additional blood draws and questionnaires over an approximately two-month period could optionally be provided by prospective study participants. Before DNA extraction, prospective study blood samples were shipped either frozen or at room temperature. On this clone itself: No antigen is known for it. No base qualities exist here, and no much larger clone lies one base off it.

Sequenced material: PBMCs or T cells enriched from blood (not recorded which). The TCR originated in a woman between 50 and 59 years old with acute COVID-19. In this chain, TRBV6-2 or TRBV6-3 is recombined with TRBJ1-2, with 7 central nucleotides matching TRBD1. The sequenced DNA: TGTGCCAGCAGTGCAGGGGGTAACTATGGCTACACCTTC. It translates to CASSAGGNYGYTF.